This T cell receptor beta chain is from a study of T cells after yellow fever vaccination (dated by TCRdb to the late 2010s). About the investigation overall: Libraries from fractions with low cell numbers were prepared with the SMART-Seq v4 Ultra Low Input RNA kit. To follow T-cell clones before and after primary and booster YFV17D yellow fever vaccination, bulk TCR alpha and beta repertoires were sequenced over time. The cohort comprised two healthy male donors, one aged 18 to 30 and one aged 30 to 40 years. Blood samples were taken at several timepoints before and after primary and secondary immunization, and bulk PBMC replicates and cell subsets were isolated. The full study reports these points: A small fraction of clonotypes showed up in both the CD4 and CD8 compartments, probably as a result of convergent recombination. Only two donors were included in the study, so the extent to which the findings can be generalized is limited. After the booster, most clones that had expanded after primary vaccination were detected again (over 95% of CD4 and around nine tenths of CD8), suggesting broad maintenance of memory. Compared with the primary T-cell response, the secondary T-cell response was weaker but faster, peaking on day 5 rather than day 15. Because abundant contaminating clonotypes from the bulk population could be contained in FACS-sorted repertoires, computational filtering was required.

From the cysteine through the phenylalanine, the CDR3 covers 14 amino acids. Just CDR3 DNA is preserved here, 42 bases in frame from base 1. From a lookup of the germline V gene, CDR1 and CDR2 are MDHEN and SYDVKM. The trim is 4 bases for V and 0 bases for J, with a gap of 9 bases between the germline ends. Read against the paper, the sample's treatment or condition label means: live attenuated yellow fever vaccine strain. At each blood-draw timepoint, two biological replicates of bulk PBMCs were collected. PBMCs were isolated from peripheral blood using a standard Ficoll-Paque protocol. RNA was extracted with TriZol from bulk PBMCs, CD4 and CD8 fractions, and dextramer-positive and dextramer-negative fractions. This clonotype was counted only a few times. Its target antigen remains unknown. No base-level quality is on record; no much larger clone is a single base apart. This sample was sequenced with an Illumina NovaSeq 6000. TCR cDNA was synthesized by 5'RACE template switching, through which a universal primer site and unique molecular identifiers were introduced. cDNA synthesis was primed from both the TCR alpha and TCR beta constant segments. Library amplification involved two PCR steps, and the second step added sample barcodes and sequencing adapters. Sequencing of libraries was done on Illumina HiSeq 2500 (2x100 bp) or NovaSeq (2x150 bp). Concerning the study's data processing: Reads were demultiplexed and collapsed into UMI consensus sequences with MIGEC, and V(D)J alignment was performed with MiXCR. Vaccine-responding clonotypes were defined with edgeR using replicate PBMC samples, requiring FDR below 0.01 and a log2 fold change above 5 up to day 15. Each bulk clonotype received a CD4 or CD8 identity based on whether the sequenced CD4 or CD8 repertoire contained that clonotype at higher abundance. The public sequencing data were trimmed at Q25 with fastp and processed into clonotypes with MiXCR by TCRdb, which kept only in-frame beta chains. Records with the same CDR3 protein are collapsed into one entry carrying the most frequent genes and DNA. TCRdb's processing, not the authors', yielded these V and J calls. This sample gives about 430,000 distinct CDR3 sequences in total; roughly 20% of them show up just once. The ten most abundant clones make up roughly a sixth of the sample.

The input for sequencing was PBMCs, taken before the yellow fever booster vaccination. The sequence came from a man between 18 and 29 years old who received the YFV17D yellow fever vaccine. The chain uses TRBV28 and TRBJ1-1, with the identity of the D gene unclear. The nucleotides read TGTGCCAGCAGTTCCATAAGCATGAACACTGAAGCTTTCTTT. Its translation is CASSSISMNTEAFF.